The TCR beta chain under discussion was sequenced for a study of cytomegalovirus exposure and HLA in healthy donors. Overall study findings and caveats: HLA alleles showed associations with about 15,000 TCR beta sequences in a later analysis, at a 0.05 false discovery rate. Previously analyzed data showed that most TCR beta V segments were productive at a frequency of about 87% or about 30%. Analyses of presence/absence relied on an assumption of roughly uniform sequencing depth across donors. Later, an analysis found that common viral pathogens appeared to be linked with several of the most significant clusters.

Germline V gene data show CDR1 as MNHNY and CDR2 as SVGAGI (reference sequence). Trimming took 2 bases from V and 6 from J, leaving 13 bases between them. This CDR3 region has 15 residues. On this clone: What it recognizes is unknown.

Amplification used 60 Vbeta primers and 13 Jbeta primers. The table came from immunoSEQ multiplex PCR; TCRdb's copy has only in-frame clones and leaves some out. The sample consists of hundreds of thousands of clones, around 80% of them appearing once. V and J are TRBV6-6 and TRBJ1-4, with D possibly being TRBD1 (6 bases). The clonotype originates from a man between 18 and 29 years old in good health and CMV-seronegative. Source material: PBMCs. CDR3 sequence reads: CASSYGGQGHEKLFF. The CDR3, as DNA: TGTGCCAGCAGTTACGGTGGCCAGGGGCATGAAAAACTGTTTTTT.